This T cell receptor (beta chain) is from a study of CD8 T cells in ankylosing spondylitis. Study-wide results and caveats: Ankylosing spondylitis blood appeared to carry a characteristic TCR beta motif of roughly eight highly homologous variants.

TCRdb fed the 5' RACE reads into MiXCR, producing one record per CDR3 protein. The table includes some 700,000 distinct CDR3 sequences, about 20% detected once. This clonotype was counted ten times or more. As yet, its antigen is unknown. Trimming cost V 7 bases and J 4 bases, with 23 bases left between them. The CDR3 is 17 amino acids. The clonotype was recovered from a male donor with ankylosing spondylitis. The rearrangement uses TRBV12-3 or TRBV12-4 and TRBJ1-3, with D maybe TRBD1 (5 bases). The sample consisted of blood, either unsorted or a sorted T cell fraction (not recorded which). The CDR3 here is CASTSFPPPGPGNTIYF. The CDR3 DNA reads TGTGCCAGCACCTCTTTCCCGCCCCCGGGGCCCGGAAACACCATATATTTT.